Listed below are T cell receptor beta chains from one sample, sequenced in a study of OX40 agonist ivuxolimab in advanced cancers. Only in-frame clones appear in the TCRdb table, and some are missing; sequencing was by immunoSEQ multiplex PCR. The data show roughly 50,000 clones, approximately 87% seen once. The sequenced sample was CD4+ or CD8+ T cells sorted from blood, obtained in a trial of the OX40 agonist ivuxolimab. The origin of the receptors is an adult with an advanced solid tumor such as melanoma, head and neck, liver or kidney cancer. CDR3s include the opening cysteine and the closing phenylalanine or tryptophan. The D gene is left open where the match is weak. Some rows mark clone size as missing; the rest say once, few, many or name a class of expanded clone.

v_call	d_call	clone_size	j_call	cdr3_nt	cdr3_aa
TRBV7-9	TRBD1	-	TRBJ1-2	TGTGCCAGCAGCCTCAAAGCTGGGACAGCGGACTATGGCTACACCTTC	CASSLKAGTADYGYTF
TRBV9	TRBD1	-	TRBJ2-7	TGTGCCAGCAGCCCAGGCAGCGGGACAGGGACCTACGAGCAGTACTTC	CASSPGSGTGTYEQYF
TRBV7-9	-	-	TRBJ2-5	TGTGCCAGCAGCTTGGTCGTATCGCTTCCCCAGTACTTC	CASSLVVSLPQYF
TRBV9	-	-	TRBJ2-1	TGTGCCAGCAGCGCCGTTCTCGGGAACCGAAACAATGAGCAGTTCTTC	CASSAVLGNRNNEQFF
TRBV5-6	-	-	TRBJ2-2	TGTGCCAGCAGCAGGGATCCCGACCGGGACCTCAGGGAGCTGTTTTTT	CASSRDPDRDLRELFF
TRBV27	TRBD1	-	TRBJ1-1	TGTGCCAGCAGTCCCCGGACAGGGCATACTGAAGCTTTCTTT	CASSPRTGHTEAFF
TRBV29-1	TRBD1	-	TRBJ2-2	TGCAGCGTTAAAGGGGGCGGTCGGGCCGGGGAGCTGTTTTTT	CSVKGGGRAGELFF
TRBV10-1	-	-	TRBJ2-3	TGCGCCAGCAGTGAAGGATTAAGCTTAGGAAAAATCACAGATACGCAGTATTTT	CASSEGLSLGKITDTQYF
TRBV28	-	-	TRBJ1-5	TGTGCCAGCAGTTTAGCCTCGGCGGGAAATCAGCCCCAGCATTTT	CASSLASAGNQPQHF
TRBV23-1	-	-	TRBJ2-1	TGCGCCAGCAGTCGGGGCAATGAGCAGTTCTTC	CASSRGNEQFF
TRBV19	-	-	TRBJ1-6	TGTGCCAGTAGTATCGGGGTTGACCCTTCACCCCTCCACTTT	CASSIGVDPSPLHF
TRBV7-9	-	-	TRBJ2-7	TGTGCCAGCAGCTTAGGAGATTTCCAGAACTACGAGCAGTACTTC	CASSLGDFQNYEQYF
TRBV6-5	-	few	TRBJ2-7	TGTGCCAGCAGTTACTCGCTGGACAGCTCCTACGAGCAGTACTTC	CASSYSLDSSYEQYF
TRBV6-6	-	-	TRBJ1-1	TGTGCCAGCAGTTCCTACGCCGCGAACACTGAAGCTTTCTTT	CASSSYAANTEAFF
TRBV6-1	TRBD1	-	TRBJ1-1	TGTGCCCATAGACAGGGGATCACTGAAGCTTTCTTT	CAHRQGITEAFF
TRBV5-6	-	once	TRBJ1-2	TGTGCCAGCAGCTTCGCTGGGCAGGGCCACTATGGCTACACCTTC	CASSFAGQGHYGYTF
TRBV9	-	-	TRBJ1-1	TGTGCCAGCGGAAGGGGTACCTCAGGGGCTGAAGCTTTCTTT	CASGRGTSGAEAFF
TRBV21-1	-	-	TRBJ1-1	TGTGCCAGCAGAATAGGTATAGCAATTCGCACTGAAGCTTTCTTT	CASRIGIAIRTEAFF
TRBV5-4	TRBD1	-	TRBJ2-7	TGTGCCAGCAGCATGACAGGGGGCGGCGAGCAGTACTTC	CASSMTGGGEQYF
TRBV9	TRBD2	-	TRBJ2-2	TGTGCCAGCAGCGTAGAAGGACTAGCGAACACCGGGGAGCTGTTTTTT	CASSVEGLANTGELFF
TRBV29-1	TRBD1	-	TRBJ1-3	TGCAGCGTTGACCGGACAGGGGTCGGAAACACCATATATTTT	CSVDRTGVGNTIYF
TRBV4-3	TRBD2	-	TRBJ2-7	TGCGCCAGCAGCCAGGGGACTAGAGACTACGAGCAGTACTTC	CASSQGTRDYEQYF
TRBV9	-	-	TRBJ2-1	TGTGCCAGCAGCGTAGATGGGGGGGAGCAGTTCTTC	CASSVDGGEQFF
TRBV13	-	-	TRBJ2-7	TGTGCCAGCAGCTTAAGGGGCTCCTACGAGCAGTACTTC	CASSLRGSYEQYF